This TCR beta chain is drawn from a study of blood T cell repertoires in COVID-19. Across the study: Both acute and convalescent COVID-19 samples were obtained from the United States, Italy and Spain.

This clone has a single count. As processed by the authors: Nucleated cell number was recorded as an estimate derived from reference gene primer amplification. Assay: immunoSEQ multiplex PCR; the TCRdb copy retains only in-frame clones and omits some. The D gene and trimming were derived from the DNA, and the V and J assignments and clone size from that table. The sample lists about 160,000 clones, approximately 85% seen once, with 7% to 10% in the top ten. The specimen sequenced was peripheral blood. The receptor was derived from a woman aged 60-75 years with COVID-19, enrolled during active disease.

CDR3 in amino acids: CASSVGLVDTGELFF. The CDR3, as DNA: TGCGCCAGCAGCGTTGGACTAGTTGACACCGGGGAGCTGTTTTTT. The chain employs TRBV5-1 and TRBJ2-2, with TRBD2 matching 7 bases. The germline gives CDR1 SGHRS, CDR2 YFSETQ. The length of the CDR3 is 15 residues. The junction had 6 bases not matched to a gene; V was cut back by 4 bases and J by 3 bases.